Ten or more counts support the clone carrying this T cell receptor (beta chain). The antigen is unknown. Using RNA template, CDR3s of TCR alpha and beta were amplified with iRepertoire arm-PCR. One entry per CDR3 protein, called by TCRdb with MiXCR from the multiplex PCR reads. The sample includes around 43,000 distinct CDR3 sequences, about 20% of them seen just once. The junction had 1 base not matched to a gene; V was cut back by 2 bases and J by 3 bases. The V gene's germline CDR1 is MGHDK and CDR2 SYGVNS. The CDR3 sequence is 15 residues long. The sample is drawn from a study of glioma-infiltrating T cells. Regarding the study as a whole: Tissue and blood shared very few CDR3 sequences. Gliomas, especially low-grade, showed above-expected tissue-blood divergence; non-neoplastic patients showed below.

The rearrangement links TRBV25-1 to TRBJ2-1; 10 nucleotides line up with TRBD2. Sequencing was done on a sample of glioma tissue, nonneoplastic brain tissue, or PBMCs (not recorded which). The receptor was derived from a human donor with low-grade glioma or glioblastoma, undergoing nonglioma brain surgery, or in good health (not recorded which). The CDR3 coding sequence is TGTGCCAGCAGTGAAGCTAGCGGGGGCTACAATGAGCAGTTCTTC. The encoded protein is CASSEASGGYNEQFF.